This TCR beta chain was recorded in a study of T cells in Graves' hyperthyroidism and ophthalmopathy. Study-wide findings and caveats: The model foresaw ophthalmopathy a median around 6.8 months prior to onset.

Amplification of TCR beta CDR3 regions used RNA as the template. The TCR CDR3 was amplified in a first-round RT-PCR using the HTBI primer set. TCRdb re-derived calls from the multiplex PCR reads in MiXCR, one entry per CDR3 protein. Among some 460,000 distinct CDR3 sequences, 15% to 17% were seen once, and the ten largest hold roughly 14%. V lost 4 bases and J lost 0, with 14 bases in between. This CDR3 is built from 16 residues. CDR1 is SNHLY, CDR2 FYNNEI, per germline. This clonotype was seen many times. Its antigen is unidentified. The rearrangement joins TRBV2 to TRBJ2-3; D remains ambiguous. The sequenced material came from blood. This clonotype originated in a woman under 30 with Graves' hyperthyroidism. The CDR3 is CASSGYAEKSTDTQYF. The CDR3 nucleotides read TGTGCCAGCAGTGGCTACGCAGAGAAGAGCACAGATACGCAGTATTTT.